The clone carrying this T cell receptor (beta chain) was picked up a small number of times. Its target is not known. Then a second PCR, running about 6 to 12 cycles, was carried out with a sample-barcoded 5' primer and a J-beta primer mix. Unique molecular identifiers of 12 random nucleotides labeled each cDNA. TCRdb re-analysed the 5' RACE reads in MiXCR, keeping a single row per CDR3 protein. The table records about 640,000 distinct CDR3 sequences, roughly 41% of them present only once. The CDR3 has 13 residues. Looked up from germline, CDR1 is SGHTA and CDR2 is FQGNSA. The V gene lost 7 bases and the J gene lost 5 bases, with 14 bases spanning the gap. The data were obtained in a study of blood T cells in healthy people across ages. Study conclusions and caveats: A roughly linear fall in TCR beta diversity per million T cells was seen with increasing age. The study lacked donor CMV status, which possibly confounded expanded clonotype changes.

The chain uses TRBV7-2 and TRBJ2-5; maybe TRBD2 (6 bases). The receptor was derived from a man of 80 years or more in good health. The source material was blood. As DNA, the CDR3 is TGTGCCAGCACCGGATGGAGGGATGAGACCCAGTACTTC. The encoded protein is CASTGWRDETQYF.